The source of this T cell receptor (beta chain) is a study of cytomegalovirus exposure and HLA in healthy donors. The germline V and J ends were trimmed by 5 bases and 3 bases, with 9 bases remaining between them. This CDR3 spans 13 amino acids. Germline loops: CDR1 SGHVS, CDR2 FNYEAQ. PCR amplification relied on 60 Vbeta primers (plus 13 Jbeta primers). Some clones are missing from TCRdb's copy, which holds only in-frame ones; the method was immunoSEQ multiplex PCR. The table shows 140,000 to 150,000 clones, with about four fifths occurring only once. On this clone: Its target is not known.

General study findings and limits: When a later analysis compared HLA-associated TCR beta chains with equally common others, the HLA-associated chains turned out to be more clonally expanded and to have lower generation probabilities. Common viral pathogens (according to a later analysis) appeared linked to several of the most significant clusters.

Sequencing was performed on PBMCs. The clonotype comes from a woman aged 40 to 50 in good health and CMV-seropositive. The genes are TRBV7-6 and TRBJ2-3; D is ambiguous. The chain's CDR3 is CASSQIRTDTQYF. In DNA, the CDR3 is TGTGCCAGCAGCCAAATTCGGACAGATACGCAGTATTTT.